The source of this TCR beta chain is a study of blood T cell repertoires in COVID-19. Overall study: Both acute and convalescent COVID-19 samples were obtained from the United States, Italy and Spain.

Trimming cost V 5 bases and J 1 base; bases outside gene matches: 6. The CDR3 sequence is 16 residues long. Germline CDR1 is MNHEY and CDR2 is SVGEGT. Clones were sequenced by immunoSEQ multiplex PCR, and TCRdb holds only the in-frame ones, with some missing. This table holds approximately 480,000 clones, about 88% found once. A Seattle source enrolled patients during active infection and followed them longitudinally. Sequencing used peripheral blood. The chain joins TRBV6-2 or TRBV6-3 to TRBJ2-5; TRBD2 matches 11 bases. The sequence was collected from a young man with COVID-19, enrolled during active disease. In DNA form, the CDR3 reads TGTGCCAGCAGTCAACCGACTAGCGGGGCCCAAGAGACCCAGTACTTC. Translated, it gives CASSQPTSGAQETQYF.